This passage covers 6 T cell receptor beta chains from one sample sequenced in a study of blood T cell repertoires in COVID-19. The data were produced by immunoSEQ multiplex PCR, yet TCRdb's version contains in-frame clones alone and is incomplete. This sample yields tens of thousands of clones, of which roughly 91% are seen a single time; 4.9% belongs to the top ten. Sample: peripheral blood. These receptors originate from a woman aged 80 or over with acute or convalescent COVID-19.

V is TRBV25-1 and J is TRBJ1-1; unclear D gene. The CDR3 sequence is 13 residues long. Germline V gene lookup returns CDR1 MGHDK and CDR2 SYGVNS. Trimming left V 10 bases short and J 1 base short, with 13 bases between. As DNA, the CDR3 is TGTGCCACCACCTCCCACTCGAACACTGAAGCTTTCTTT. It encodes CATTSHSNTEAFF.

J is TRBJ1-4 and V is TRBV2; TRBD1 agrees at 8 bases. The CDR3 spans 13 residues. The trim removed 11 bases at V and 8 bases at J, leaving 10 bases unmatched. Germline V CDR1 and CDR2: SNHLY, FYNNEI. Written as DNA, the CDR3 is TGTGCCGGAAGGACAGGGACGGAAGAAAAACTGTTTTTT. Translating it yields CAGRTGTEEKLFF. Full variable domain (remainder filled in from reference TRBV2 and TRBJ1-4): EPEVTQTPSHQVTQMGQEVILRCVPISNHLYFYWYRQILGQKVEFLVSFYNNEISEKSEIFDDQFSVERPDGSNFTLKIRSTKLEDSAMYFCAGRTGTEEKLFFGSGTQLSVL.

There are a few counts of this clone. The chain employs TRBV7-2 and TRBJ2-2, with unresolved D. CDR3 length: 15 amino acids. Germline CDR1 and CDR2: SGHTA and FQGNSA. Trimming pared 0 bases from V and 3 bases from J, leaving 8 bases between. The CDR3 nucleotides are TGTGCCAGCAGCTTAGCGATACAGCACACCGGGGAGCTGTTTTTT. Amino acid sequence: CASSLAIQHTGELFF.

The chain has TRBV4-2 and TRBJ2-5; no firm D call. Germline lookup yields CDR1 LGHNA and CDR2 YNFKEQ. Trimming removed 0 bases from V and 5 bases from J, with 10 bases in between. The CDR3 totals 14 residues. The CDR3 bases are TGTGCCAGCAGCCAAGATCCGGTTAAGGAGACCCAGTACTTC. Protein sequence: CASSQDPVKETQYF.

Worth noting for this clone: Within the sample, other DNA sequences also encode this same CDR3. The chain is built from TRBV5-1 and TRBJ2-7; TRBD2 agrees at 11 bases. With 0 bases clipped from V and 2 bases from J, the junction kept 4 bases outside the gene matches. The CDR3 contains 16 residues. Germline assignment: CDR1 SGHRS and CDR2 YFSETQ. This chain's CDR3 is CASSLEGLAGTYEQYF. DNA for the CDR3: TGCGCCAGCAGCTTGGAAGGACTAGCGGGTACCTACGAGCAGTACTTC. The whole variable domain, filled in from reference TRBV5-1 and TRBJ2-7, reads KAGVTQTPRYLIKTRGQQVTLSCSPISGHRSVSWYQQTPGQGLQFLFEYFSETQRNKGNFPGRFSGRQFSNSRSEMNVSTLELGDSALYLCASSLEGLAGTYEQYFGPGTRLTVT.

The gene calls are TRBV11-1 and TRBJ2-3; D perhaps matches TRBD1 (5 bases). Germline lookup yields CDR1 SGHAT and CDR2 FQDESV (reference sequence). The CDR3 length is 14 residues. With 7 bases removed from V and 2 bases from J, the gap between germline ends came to 13 bases. CDR3 sequence reads: CASTAGAFTDTQYF. The DNA for the CDR3 is TGTGCCAGCACCGCTGGGGCATTCACAGATACGCAGTATTTT.